This T cell receptor (beta chain) derives from a study of cytomegalovirus exposure and HLA in healthy donors. Clones were read by immunoSEQ multiplex PCR, and TCRdb kept only the in-frame ones, dropping some. The top ten clones hold less than 1.5% of a sample with about 130,000 clones, around 94% of them seen once. Concerning this clone itself: Its antigen is not known.

Findings and caveats of the study: Published work reported that the classifier diagnosed cytomegalovirus status with high specificity and sensitivity. First-cohort TCR clusters tended to co-occur in the approximately 110 validation repertoires, a later analysis found.

CDR1 is SGHRS, CDR2 YFSETQ, per germline. The CDR3 length is 15 residues. J was trimmed by 3 bases and V by 0 bases; bases with no gene match: 4. Sample: PBMCs. The sequence was collected from a young woman in good health and CMV-seronegative. V is TRBV5-1 and J is TRBJ1-1; 8 bases are a match to TRBD1. The CDR3 DNA follows: TGCGCCAGCAGCTTGGCCAGGGGGCATGACACTGAAGCTTTCTTT. This gives the protein CASSLARGHDTEAFF.